The 29 T cell receptor beta chains below come from one sample, sequenced in a study of CD8 T cells in Susac syndrome. RNA in amounts of about 0.45 to 1 ug was reverse transcribed with random hexamers. From the immunoSEQ multiplex PCR reads, TCRdb called clonotypes with MiXCR, one entry per CDR3 protein. The sample includes more than 150,000 distinct CDR3 sequences, more than 95% of them seen just once. The sample was CD4+ T cells from PBMCs. These receptors were obtained from a human donor with Susac syndrome.

The count of this clonotype is one. V gene TRBV25-1 combines with J gene TRBJ2-7, with TRBD1 matching over 8 bases. Germline trimming cut 7 bases from V and 2 bases from J; bases unmatched to any gene: 10. Germline V gene lookup returns CDR1 MGHDK and CDR2 SYGVNS. The CDR3 loop spans 15 amino acids. The CDR3 is CASTDGNRGTYEQYF. In DNA form, the CDR3 reads TGTGCCAGCACTGACGGGAACAGGGGGACCTACGAGCAGTACTTC.

The chain links TRBV18 to TRBJ2-5, with D maybe TRBD1 (6 bases). This CDR3 has 14 residues. From germline, CDR1 is KGHSH and CDR2 LQKENI. The V end was cut by 2 bases, the J end by 4 bases, with 11 bases between. The CDR3 region is CASSPGGLVETQYF. In DNA form, the CDR3 reads TGTGCCAGCTCACCAGGGGGCCTGGTAGAGACCCAGTACTTC.

This chain uses TRBV23-1 with TRBJ1-1, with TRBD1 matching 8 bases. TRBV23-1 counts as an open reading frame of uncertain function. J gave up 4 bases and V 4 bases, and 8 bases lay outside the gene matches. The CDR3 runs to 15 residues. The CDR3 bases are TGCGCCAGCAGTCGAGCAAACAGGGGGATCACTGAAGCTTTCTTT. This gives the protein CASSRANRGITEAFF.

This clonotype came up once. V and J are TRBV29-1 and TRBJ2-3; 8 nucleotides agree with TRBD1. From germline, CDR1 is SQVTM and CDR2 ANQGSEA. This CDR3 has 14 amino acids. Losses at the gene ends were 2 bases for V and 1 base for J; bases not matched to a gene: 2. CDR3 nucleotides: TGCAGCGTTGAATTGGGACAGGGCACAGATACGCAGTATTTT. It codes for CSVELGQGTDTQYF.

This clonotype was observed a single time. The chain links TRBV20-1 to TRBJ2-7, with 7 bases lining up with TRBD1. Trimming cost V 4 bases and J 3 bases; bases outside gene matches: 3. CDR3 length equals 12 residues. Germline V lookup: CDR1 DFQATT, CDR2 SNEGSKA (reference sequence). CDR3 residues: CSATGTVYEQYV. The CDR3 DNA is TGCAGTGCTACCGGGACAGTCTACGAGCAGTACGTC.

The CDR3 DNA reads as TGTGCCAGCCAAGCGGCAGGGTCGGGAGAGACCCAGTACTTC. This gives the protein CASQAAGSGETQYF. The V gene is TRBV28, the J gene TRBJ2-5; the D call may be TRBD1 or TRBD2 (5 bases each). V dropped 8 bases and J dropped 4 bases, with 17 bases sitting between them. The V gene's germline CDR1 is MDHEN and CDR2 SYDVKM. CDR3 length equals 14 residues.

V gene TRBV2 combines with J gene TRBJ2-1; D gene ambiguous. Germline assignment: CDR1 SNHLY and CDR2 FYNNEI. V was trimmed by 3 bases and J by 9 bases, leaving 9 bases between them. The CDR3 covers 12 residues. The CDR3 DNA reads TGTGCCAGCAGTGAGTTGCGCGGTGAGCAGTTCTTC. Amino acids: CASSELRGEQFF.

The rearrangement uses TRBV28 and TRBJ1-6; no firm D call. CDR3 length: 12 residues. CDR1 and CDR2 from the germline V gene are MDHEN and SYDVKM. Trimming left V 4 bases short and J 10 bases short, with 8 bases between. The CDR3 nucleotides read TGTGCCAGCAGTTACCAGATCTCACCCCTCCACTTT. This codes for CASSYQISPLHF.

The J gene is TRBJ1-1, the V gene TRBV9; D is unresolved. Trimming cost V 5 bases and J 6 bases, with 17 bases left between them. CDR1 is SGDLS and CDR2 is YYNGEE in the germline V gene. The CDR3 consists of 14 residues. The CDR3 region has the DNA TGTGCCAGCAGTTCCCGGACTGCGGCGGCTGAAGCTTTCTTT. As protein: CASSSRTAAAEAFF.

The V call is TRBV12-3 or TRBV12-4, the J call TRBJ2-2, with D perhaps TRBD2 (5 bases). The CDR3 is 14 residues long. V lost 4 bases, J lost 6 bases, and 12 bases lay in between. Here the CDR3 reads CASSSRLTAGELFF. CDR3 nucleotide sequence: TGTGCCAGCAGTTCCCGACTAACCGCCGGGGAGCTGTTTTTT.

The CDR3 protein is CASSLADNQPQHF. The CDR3 region has the DNA TGTGCCAGCAGCTTAGCGGACAACCAGCCCCAGCATTTT. The chain couples TRBV7-9 to TRBJ1-5; D might be TRBD1 (5 bases). The germline gives CDR1 SEHNR, CDR2 FQNEAQ (reference sequence). This CDR3 spans 13 amino acids. The ends were cut back, 0 bases at V and 7 bases at J, with 7 bases in the middle.

This chain joins TRBV6-2 or TRBV6-3 and TRBJ2-7, with a possible D match to TRBD1 (6 bases). Germline CDR1 MNHEY, CDR2 SVGEGT. There are 12 residues in the CDR3. V was trimmed by 4 bases and J by 7 bases, leaving 11 bases between them. The CDR3 DNA follows: TGTGCCAGCAGTTCCACAGGGATTGAGCAGTACGTC. Residues: CASSSTGIEQYV.

This clonotype was observed once. The rearrangement uses TRBV7-9 and TRBJ1-5; no clear D. Germline CDR1 and CDR2: SEHNR and FQNEAQ (reference sequence). This CDR3 is 13 amino acids long. The V end lost 4 bases, the J end lost 6 bases, and 10 bases lay between the germline ends. The CDR3 region has the DNA TGTGCCAGCAGCTCCATGGGAGCTCAGCCCCAGCATTTT. It codes for CASSSMGAQPQHF.

The chain couples TRBV20-1 to TRBJ2-7; maybe TRBD2 (6 bases). Per germline, CDR1 DFQATT and CDR2 SNEGSKA (reference sequence). Deletions cut 2 bases from V and 4 bases from J, with 15 bases between. CDR3 size: 14 residues. As DNA, the CDR3 is TGCAGTGCTAGACCGGGGCGGGGAACATACGAGCAGTACTTC. Translation: CSARPGRGTYEQYF.

The chain is built from TRBV24-1 and TRBJ2-4; D ambiguous. Germline loops: CDR1 KGHDR, CDR2 SFDVKD. The CDR3 runs to 16 residues. The V gene lost 3 bases and the J gene lost 0 bases, with 11 bases spanning the gap. For the CDR3, the DNA is TGTGCCACCAGTGATCCTAGGGCCGAAGCCAAAAACATTCAGTACTTC. Amino acid sequence: CATSDPRAEAKNIQYF.

This rearrangement joins TRBV29-1 to TRBJ2-5; 7 bases agree with TRBD1. The germline CDR1 and CDR2 sequences are SQVTM and ANQGSEA. CDR3 length equals 14 residues. After removal of 6 bases from V and 2 bases from J, the junction contained 9 bases not matched to a gene. The CDR3 nucleotides read TGCAGCGTCGCGGCCGGGACAGCTCAAGAGACCCAGTACTTC. The encoded protein is CSVAAGTAQETQYF.

The chain couples TRBV5-6 to TRBJ2-4; TRBD2 might be the D (7 bases). V was clipped by 4 bases and J by 5 bases, with 16 bases between them. The CDR3 is 15 amino acids. CDR1 is SGHDT and CDR2 is YYEEEE in the germline V gene. CDR3 nucleotides: TGTGCCAGCAGCACCCTCGGGGGGCCGGAAAACATTCAGTACTTC. It is translated as CASSTLGGPENIQYF.

The chain is built from TRBV20-1 and TRBJ2-1; possible D gene TRBD1, 5 bases. The CDR3 loop spans 11 amino acids. From germline, CDR1 is DFQATT and CDR2 SNEGSKA (reference sequence). The V gene lost 6 bases and the J gene lost 15 bases, with 18 bases spanning the gap. The CDR3 loop reads CSALRWGRLFF. CDR3 in DNA: TGCAGTGCCTTGAGATGGGGCCGCCTGTTCTTC.

The chain joins TRBV4-3 to TRBJ2-5, with 7 positions matching TRBD2. V was clipped by 1 base and J by 5 bases; unmatched bases: 4. The CDR3 has 14 residues. Germline V lookup: CDR1 LGHNA, CDR2 YSLEER. CDR3 region: CASSQGLSGETQYF. CDR3 nucleotide sequence: TGCGCCAGCAGCCAAGGGCTTAGCGGGGAGACCCAGTACTTC.

V and J are TRBV2 and TRBJ2-3; D unresolved. V was shortened by 3 bases and J by 4 bases, with 2 bases between the two germline ends. This CDR3 has 11 residues. Per the germline V gene, CDR1 is SNHLY and CDR2 is FYNNEI. The CDR3 DNA follows: TGTGCCAGCAGTGAGGCAGATACGCAGTATTTT. This sequence encodes CASSEADTQYF.

The chain joins TRBV4-3 to TRBJ1-2, with D tentatively TRBD1 (6 bases). With 0 bases removed from V and 4 bases from J, the gap between germline ends came to 12 bases. This CDR3 is 15 amino acids long. The germline CDR1 and CDR2 sequences are LGHNA and YSLEER. CDR3 in DNA: TGCGCCAGCAGCCAAGATCCGGGGGCCAGCTATGGCTACACCTTC. Translating gives CASSQDPGASYGYTF.

The chain couples TRBV24-1 to TRBJ2-1; 7 nucleotides agree with TRBD2. After removal of 9 bases from V and 6 bases from J, the junction contained 7 bases not matched to a gene. Germline assignment: CDR1 KGHDR and CDR2 SFDVKD. The CDR3 runs 13 residues. CDR3 residues: CATRGGSVNEQFF. The CDR3 DNA sequence: TGTGCCACCCGGGGCGGGAGTGTCAATGAGCAGTTCTTC.

This chain links TRBV29-1 with TRBJ1-1; D unclear. Germline loops: CDR1 SQVTM, CDR2 ANQGSEA. The V and J ends lost 2 bases and 2 bases respectively, with 9 bases between them. CDR3 length equals 13 residues. CDR3 protein: CSVEKGINTEAFF. Written as DNA, the CDR3 is TGCAGCGTTGAAAAGGGAATCAACACTGAAGCTTTCTTT.

V usage is TRBV5-4 and J usage is TRBJ2-6; the D is unclear. The V end lost 5 bases, the J end lost 4 bases, and 13 bases lay between the germline ends. Looked up from germline, CDR1 is SGHNT and CDR2 is YYREEE (reference sequence). The CDR3 length is 15 residues. CDR3 bases: TGTGCCAGCAGATTGACACAGCCCGGGGCCAACGTCCTGACTTTC. It encodes CASRLTQPGANVLTF.

The rearrangement links TRBV5-1 to TRBJ2-3; weak D call: TRBD2 (5 bases). V was trimmed by 6 bases and J by 0 bases, leaving 11 bases between them. The CDR3 is 14 residues long. Germline V gene lookup returns CDR1 SGHRS and CDR2 YFSETQ. The CDR3 coding sequence is TGCGCCAGCAACCCGCGGGCTAGCACAGATACGCAGTATTTT. This gives the protein CASNPRASTDTQYF.

The chain employs TRBV9 and TRBJ2-5, with D perhaps TRBD2 (8 bases). This CDR3 spans 17 amino acids. CDR1 and CDR2 from the germline V gene are SGDLS and YYNGEE. Trimming stripped 2 bases from V and 2 bases from J, with 19 bases between. CDR3 residues: CASSVGGGGGTQETQYF. CDR3 nucleotides: TGTGCCAGCAGCGTTGGAGGGGGCGGGGGGACACAAGAGACCCAGTACTTC.

The chain links TRBV7-2 to TRBJ2-7, with 9 bases matching TRBD2. The CDR3 extends over 18 amino acids. With V trimmed by 0 bases and J by 3 bases, 12 bases remained unmatched. The germline CDR1 and CDR2 sequences are SGHTA and FQGNSA. This chain's CDR3 is CASSLARSGASGVYEQYV. In nucleotides, the CDR3 is TGTGCCAGCAGCTTAGCGCGGAGTGGGGCTAGCGGGGTCTACGAGCAGTACGTC.

This clonotype occurred a few times. The rearrangement joins TRBV7-3 to TRBJ2-4; D is unclear. V shed 7 bases and J shed 4 bases, with 14 bases lying between them. The CDR3 contains 14 residues. CDR1 is SGHTA and CDR2 is FQGTGA in the germline V gene. The CDR3 nucleotides are TGTGCCAGCACTTCCCTGGGGAATAAAAACATTCAGTACTTC. Translating it yields CASTSLGNKNIQYF. The complete variable domain, with remaining parts taken from reference TRBV7-3 and TRBJ2-4, reads GAGVSQTPSNKVTEKGKYVELRCDPISGHTALYWYRQSLGQGPEFLIYFQGTGAADDSGLPNDRFFAVRPEGSVSTLKIQRTERGDSAVYLCASTSLGNKNIQYFGAGTRLSVL.

The chain recombines TRBV4-3 with TRBJ2-3, with 7 bases fitting TRBD2. The ends lost 0 bases at V and 3 bases at J; junction bases unmatched: 6. The CDR3 spans 16 residues. CDR1 LGHNA and CDR2 YSLEER come from the germline V gene. For the CDR3, the DNA is TGCGCCAGCAGCCAAGATAACGGCGGGAGTACAGATACGCAGTATTTT. The encoded protein is CASSQDNGGSTDTQYF.